These 17 T cell receptor beta chains were sequenced from one sample in a study of blood T cell repertoires in COVID-19. Clones were read by immunoSEQ multiplex PCR, and TCRdb kept only the in-frame ones, dropping some. The data contain around 180,000 clones, approximately 79% of them seen just once; the ten biggest clones take up less than 3%. Sequencing input: peripheral blood. These receptors were collected from a woman of 80 years or more with acute or convalescent COVID-19.

Here the CDR3 reads CASSLDTVLNSPLHF. The CDR3 DNA follows: TGCGCCAGCAGCTTGGATACGGTTTTAAATTCACCCCTCCACTTT. The chain employs TRBV5-1 and TRBJ1-6, with D uncertain. Per the germline V gene, CDR1 is SGHRS and CDR2 is YFSETQ. V was shortened by 0 bases and J by 7 bases, with 11 bases between the two germline ends. The CDR3 runs to 15 residues.

The V gene is TRBV11-1, the J gene TRBJ1-5; 8 nucleotides agree with TRBD1. V lost 5 bases to trimming and J lost 5 bases; unmatched junction nucleotides: 5. From germline, CDR1 is SGHAT and CDR2 FQDESV (reference sequence). CDR3 length: 14 amino acids. CDR3 in DNA: TGTGCCAGCAGCCCGGACAGGGATCATCAGCCCCAGCATTTT. It encodes CASSPDRDHQPQHF. The complete variable domain, with remaining parts taken from reference TRBV11-1 and TRBJ1-5, reads EAEVAQSPRYKITEKSQAVAFWCDPISGHATLYWYRQILGQGPELLVQFQDESVVDDSQLPKDRFSAERLKGVDSTLKIQPAELGDSAMYLCASSPDRDHQPQHFGDGTRLSIL.

The gene calls are TRBV9 and TRBJ2-2, with TRBD2 matching 9 bases. CDR3 length equals 16 residues. Per germline, CDR1 SGDLS and CDR2 YYNGEE. J was trimmed by 7 bases and V by 4 bases; bases with no gene match: 11. CDR3 residues: CASSHEIAGAIGELFF. In DNA, the CDR3 is TGTGCCAGCAGCCATGAGATAGCGGGAGCGATCGGGGAGCTGTTTTTT. The whole variable domain, remainder taken from reference TRBV9 and TRBJ2-2, is DSGVTQTPKHLITATGQRVTLRCSPRSGDLSVYWYQQSLDQGLQFLIQYYNGEERAKGNILERFSAQQFPDLHSELNLSSLELGDSALYFCASSHEIAGAIGELFFGEGSRLTVL.

V is TRBV5-6 and J is TRBJ2-7; 16 bases are shared with TRBD2. Germline loops: CDR1 SGHDT, CDR2 YYEEEE. The CDR3 length is 19 residues. The J segment lost 0 bases and the V segment lost 4 bases, leaving 10 bases of the junction unmatched. CDR3 sequence: CASSVPGLAGGRSSYEQYF. CDR3 bases: TGTGCCAGCAGCGTTCCGGGACTAGCGGGAGGGAGGAGCTCCTACGAGCAGTACTTC.

The J gene is TRBJ1-2, the V gene TRBV6-5; TRBD1 might be the D (5 bases). Between the trimmed V and J ends, which lost 4 bases and 4 bases, there was a span of 13 bases. The CDR3 runs 14 residues. Germline CDR1 reads MNHEY; CDR2 reads SVGAGI. Written as DNA, the CDR3 is TGTGCCAGCAGTTCTTCTGTAGGGGTCTATGGCTACACCTTC. Translation gives CASSSSVGVYGYTF.

This sequence joins TRBV6-4 and TRBJ2-3; 10 nucleotides line up with TRBD2. There are 15 residues in the CDR3. Unmatched junction bases numbered 2, after V lost 5 bases and J lost 0 bases. Germline CDR1 MRHNA, CDR2 SNTAGT. CDR3 nucleotides: TGTGCCAGCAGTAAGACTAGCGGGAGCACAGATACGCAGTATTTT. Its translation is CASSKTSGSTDTQYF.

With respect to this clone: The same CDR3 arises from other DNA sequences in this sample as well. V is TRBV28 and J is TRBJ1-2; the match to TRBD1 covers 7 bases. V gave up 8 bases and J gave up 2 bases; unmatched junction bases: 2. Germline V gene sequence: CDR1 MDHEN, CDR2 SYDVKM. This CDR3 is 12 amino acids long. The CDR3 sequence is CASGDSNYGYTF. The DNA of the CDR3 is TGTGCCAGCGGGGACAGCAACTATGGCTACACCTTC.

The chain uses TRBV7-2 and TRBJ2-3; D remains ambiguous. CDR3 length: 15 residues. V was trimmed by 1 base and J by 3 bases, leaving 11 bases between them. Germline assignment: CDR1 SGHTA and CDR2 FQGNSA. The CDR3 reads CASSLGNIGTDTQYF. The CDR3 bases are TGTGCCAGCAGCTTAGGGAATATCGGGACAGATACGCAGTATTTT.

This clone was detected once. This sequence joins TRBV19 and TRBJ2-5; TRBD1 matches 7 bases. With V trimmed by 1 base and J by 5 bases, 10 bases remained unmatched. This CDR3 comprises 16 residues. The V gene's germline CDR1 is LNHDA and CDR2 SQIVND (reference sequence). The CDR3 here is CASSIVPGQGDETQYF. The DNA for the CDR3 is TGTGCCAGTAGTATAGTTCCCGGGCAGGGGGATGAGACCCAGTACTTC.

V is TRBV18 and J is TRBJ2-7; TRBD2 matches at 9 bases. The CDR3 totals 14 residues. The trim removed 3 bases at V and 6 bases at J, leaving 6 bases unmatched. The V gene's germline CDR1 is KGHSH and CDR2 LQKENI. The CDR3 coding sequence is TGTGCCAGCTCACCGACCGGGACTAGCAGCGAGCAGTACTTC. This codes for CASSPTGTSSEQYF.

The table lists this clone with a count of one. Other DNA sequences within the sample encode an identical CDR3. The chain links TRBV9 to TRBJ2-3, with D unclear. The CDR3 totals 13 residues. Trimming pared 2 bases from V and 0 bases from J, leaving 4 bases between. CDR1 is SGDLS and CDR2 is YYNGEE in the germline V gene. The CDR3 nucleotides read TGTGCCAGCAGCGTTACTAGCACAGATACGCAGTATTTT. Translating gives CASSVTSTDTQYF.

V gene TRBV7-2 combines with J gene TRBJ2-2; D is unclear. The CDR3 spans 14 residues. Per germline, CDR1 SGHTA and CDR2 FQGNSA. With 1 base removed from V and 5 bases from J, the gap between germline ends came to 8 bases. CDR3 sequence (DNA): TGTGCCAGCAGCTTAGAGATTGCGACCGGGGAGCTGTTTTTT. It codes for CASSLEIATGELFF.

The chain employs TRBV5-1 and TRBJ2-1; 8 bases align to TRBD2. The CDR3 runs 14 residues. Germline CDR1 reads SGHRS; CDR2 reads YFSETQ. V was pared by 5 bases and J by 9 bases, with 10 bases of the junction left unmatched. The CDR3 DNA is TGCGCCAGCAGACTAGCGGCTCAAGCAGGTGAGCAGTTCTTC. This translates into CASRLAAQAGEQFF.

This clone was seen a few times. The chain uses TRBV5-1 and TRBJ2-6; D is uncertain. This CDR3 contains 14 residues. The V end lost 2 bases, the J end lost 2 bases, and 5 bases lay between the germline ends. Germline V lookup: CDR1 SGHRS, CDR2 YFSETQ. CDR3 DNA: TGCGCCAGCAGCTTTACGGCTGGGGCCAACGTCCTGACTTTC. Translation gives CASSFTAGANVLTF.

The gene calls are TRBV28 and TRBJ1-4; maybe TRBD1 (6 bases). Germline CDR1 reads MDHEN; CDR2 reads SYDVKM. The CDR3 is made up of 16 amino acids. Trimming removed 5 bases at V and 1 base at J, with 14 bases between. The CDR3 loop is CASSLKGVGTNEKLFF. The CDR3 coding sequence is TGTGCCAGCAGTCTCAAGGGGGTGGGAACTAATGAAAAACTGTTTTTT.

This clone was recorded only once. The V call is TRBV3-1 (or the pseudogene TRBV3-2), the J call TRBJ2-1; D unclear. The ends were cut back, 1 base at V and 7 bases at J, with 17 bases in the middle. Germline-derived CDR1 and CDR2 are LGHDT and YNNKEL (reference sequence). The CDR3 runs to 16 residues. The CDR3 nucleotides are TGTGCCAGCAGCCAAGCGCCCTCGCCCAGGTTAAATGAGCAGTTCTTC. The encoded protein is CASSQAPSPRLNEQFF.

The CDR3 nucleotides are TGCGCCAGCAGCTTGCAAAACTCCGGACTAGCGGGAGGCACTAGCACAGATACGCAGTATTTT. Encoded protein: CASSLQNSGLAGGTSTDTQYF. This chain joins TRBV5-1 and TRBJ2-3; 14 nucleotides agree with TRBD2. The V gene end was trimmed by 1 base and the J gene end by 0 bases; junction bases not matched to a gene: 13. There are 21 residues in the CDR3. Per germline, CDR1 SGHRS and CDR2 YFSETQ.